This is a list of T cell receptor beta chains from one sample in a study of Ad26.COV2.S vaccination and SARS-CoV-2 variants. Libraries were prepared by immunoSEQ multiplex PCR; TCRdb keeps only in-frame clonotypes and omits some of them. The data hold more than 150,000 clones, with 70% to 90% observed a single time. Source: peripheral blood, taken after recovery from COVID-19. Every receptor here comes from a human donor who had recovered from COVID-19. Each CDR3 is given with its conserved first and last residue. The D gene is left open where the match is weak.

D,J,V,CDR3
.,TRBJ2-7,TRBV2,CASRPGHLYEQYF
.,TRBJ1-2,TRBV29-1,CSSLSGLNDGYTF
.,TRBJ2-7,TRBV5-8,CASSLDHEQYF
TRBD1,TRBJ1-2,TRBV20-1,CSASLGIQGYGYGYTF
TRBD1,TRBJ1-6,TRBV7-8,CASSSTGVLSSPLHF
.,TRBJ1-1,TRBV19,CASSTQGNTEAFF
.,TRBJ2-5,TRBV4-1,CASSQHGTHQETQYF
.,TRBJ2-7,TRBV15,CATSRGLLGSYEQYF
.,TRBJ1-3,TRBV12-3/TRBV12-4,CASSLSSGNTIYF
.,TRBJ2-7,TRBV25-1,CASRPRSNNEQYF
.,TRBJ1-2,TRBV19,CASSIRPGANYGYTF
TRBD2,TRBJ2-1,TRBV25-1,CASSDPLAGYNEQFF
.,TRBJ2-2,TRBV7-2,CASSFGSPRPGELFF
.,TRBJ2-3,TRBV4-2,CASSQDGTSTDTQYF
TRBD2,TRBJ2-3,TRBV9,CASSARPSGVTDTQYF
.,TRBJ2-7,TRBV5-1,CASSLGGGASEQYF
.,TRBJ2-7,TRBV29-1,CSVYRRDKGPYEQYF
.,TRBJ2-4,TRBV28,CASSPRMGDIQYF
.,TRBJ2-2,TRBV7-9,CARDGGVNTGELFF
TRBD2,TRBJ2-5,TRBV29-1,CSVSRGGADETQYF
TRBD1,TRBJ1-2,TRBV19,CASRDRGLYGYTF
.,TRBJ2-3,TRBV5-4,CASSPPGRTDTQYF
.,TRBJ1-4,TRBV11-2,CASSSTGRQALKEKLFF
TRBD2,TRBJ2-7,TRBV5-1,CASSLETSGRAYEQYF
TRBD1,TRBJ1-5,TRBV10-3,CAARQGEDQPQHF
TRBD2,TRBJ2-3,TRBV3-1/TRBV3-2,CASSQTASGWAGTQYF
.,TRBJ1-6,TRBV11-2,CASSLVHRVNSPLHF
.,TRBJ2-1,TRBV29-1,CSVNAGMSEQFF
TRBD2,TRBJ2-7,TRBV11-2,CASSLGLAGLYTYEQYF
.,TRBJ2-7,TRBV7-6,CASSTQPYEQYF
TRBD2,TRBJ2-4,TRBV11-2,CASSPLAGGPYENIQYF
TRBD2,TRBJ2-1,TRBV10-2,CATRLAGGSAGEQFF
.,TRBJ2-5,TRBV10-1,CASSEGQLWEETQYF